This T cell receptor (beta chain) was retrieved from a study of T cells in Graves' hyperthyroidism and ophthalmopathy. Notes on the study in general: Ophthalmopathy onset followed model prediction by a median approximately 6.2 months.

The count of this clonotype is one. What it binds is unknown. The V gene's germline CDR1 is SGHTA and CDR2 FQGNSA. This CDR3 region has 15 residues. V lost 3 bases to trimming and J lost 7 bases; unmatched junction nucleotides: 6. Amplified regions were TCR beta CDR3 sequences from RNA transcripts. Carried out on the TCR CDR3, a first-round RT-PCR used the HTBI primer set. One entry per CDR3 protein, called by TCRdb with MiXCR from the multiplex PCR reads. The sample lists 700,000 to 850,000 distinct CDR3 sequences, roughly a third occurring once. Specimen: blood. The chain joins TRBV7-2 to TRBJ1-5; 10 bases match TRBD1. The sequence was collected from a woman in her thirties or forties with Graves' hyperthyroidism. The CDR3 DNA is TGTGCCAGCAGCTTGTTGACAGGGGGCGGGCAGCCCCAGCATTTT. This encodes CASSLLTGGGQPQHF.